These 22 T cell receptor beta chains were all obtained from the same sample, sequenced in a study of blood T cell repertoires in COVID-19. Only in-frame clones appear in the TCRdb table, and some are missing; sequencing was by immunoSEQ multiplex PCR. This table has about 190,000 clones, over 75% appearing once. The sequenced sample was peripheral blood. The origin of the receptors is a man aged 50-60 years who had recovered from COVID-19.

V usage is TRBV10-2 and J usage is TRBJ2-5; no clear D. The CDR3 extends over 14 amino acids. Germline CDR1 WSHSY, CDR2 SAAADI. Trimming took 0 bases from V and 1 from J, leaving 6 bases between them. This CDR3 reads CASSESRFQETQYF. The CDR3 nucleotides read TGCGCCAGCAGTGAGTCTCGGTTCCAAGAGACCCAGTACTTC.

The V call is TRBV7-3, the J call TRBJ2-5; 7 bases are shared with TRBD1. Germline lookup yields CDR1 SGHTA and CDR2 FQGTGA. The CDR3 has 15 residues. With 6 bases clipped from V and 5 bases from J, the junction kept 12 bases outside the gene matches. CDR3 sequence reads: CASRFGDSTRETQYF. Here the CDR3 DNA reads TGTGCCAGCAGGTTCGGGGACAGCACGAGGGAGACCCAGTACTTC.

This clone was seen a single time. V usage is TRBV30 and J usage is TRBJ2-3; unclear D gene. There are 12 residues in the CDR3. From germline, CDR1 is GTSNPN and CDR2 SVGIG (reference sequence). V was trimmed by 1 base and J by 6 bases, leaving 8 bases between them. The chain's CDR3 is CAWSAAVDTQYF. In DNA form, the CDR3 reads TGTGCCTGGAGTGCCGCAGTGGATACGCAGTATTTT.

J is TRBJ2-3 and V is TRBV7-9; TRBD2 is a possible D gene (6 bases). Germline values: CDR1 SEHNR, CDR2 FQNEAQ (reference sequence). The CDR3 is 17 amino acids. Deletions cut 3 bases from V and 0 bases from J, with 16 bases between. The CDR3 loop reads CASSFLAAGPSTDTQYF. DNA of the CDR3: TGTGCCAGCAGCTTCCTGGCGGCGGGACCTAGCACAGATACGCAGTATTTT.

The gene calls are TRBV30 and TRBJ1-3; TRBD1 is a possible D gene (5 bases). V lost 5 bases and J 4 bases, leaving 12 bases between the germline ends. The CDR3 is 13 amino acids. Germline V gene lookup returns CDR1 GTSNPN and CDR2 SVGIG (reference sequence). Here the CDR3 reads CAWARGSGNTIYF. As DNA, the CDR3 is TGTGCCTGGGCCCGGGGGTCCGGAAACACCATATATTTT.

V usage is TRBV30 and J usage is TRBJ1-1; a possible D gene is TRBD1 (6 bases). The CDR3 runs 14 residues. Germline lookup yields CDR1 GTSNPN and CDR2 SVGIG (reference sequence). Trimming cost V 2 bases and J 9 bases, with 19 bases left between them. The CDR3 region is CAWSFRLGTFQAFF. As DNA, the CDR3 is TGTGCCTGGAGTTTTCGGTTGGGGACATTTCAAGCTTTCTTT.

The DNA of the CDR3 is TGTGCCAGTAGTATACAAGGTTACGGGAGTCAGCCCCAGCATTTT. Translation gives CASSIQGYGSQPQHF. The genes are TRBV19 and TRBJ1-5; D is unclear. V lost 2 bases and J lost 6, with 14 bases in between. This CDR3 region has 15 residues. Germline CDR1 and CDR2: LNHDA and SQIVND (reference sequence).

The CDR3 sequence: CASTSMPTDTEAFF. CDR3 bases: TGCGCCAGCACCTCAATGCCCACAGACACTGAAGCTTTCTTT. V is TRBV5-1 and J is TRBJ1-1; no reliable D call. CDR1 is SGHRS and CDR2 is YFSETQ in the germline V gene. The CDR3 covers 14 residues. V was clipped by 6 bases and J by 3 bases, with 15 bases between them.

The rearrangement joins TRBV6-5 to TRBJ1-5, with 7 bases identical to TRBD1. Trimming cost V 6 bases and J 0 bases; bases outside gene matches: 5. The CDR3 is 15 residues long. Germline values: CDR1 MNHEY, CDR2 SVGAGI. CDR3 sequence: CASSQTGISNQPQHF. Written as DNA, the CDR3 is TGTGCCAGCAGCCAGACAGGGATTAGCAATCAGCCCCAGCATTTT.

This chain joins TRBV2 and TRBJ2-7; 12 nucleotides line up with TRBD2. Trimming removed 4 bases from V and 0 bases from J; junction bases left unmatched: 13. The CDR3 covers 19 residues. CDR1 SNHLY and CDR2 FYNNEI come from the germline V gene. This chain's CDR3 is CASSGIIGTSGRSSYEQYF. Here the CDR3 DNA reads TGTGCCAGCAGTGGGATAATTGGGACTAGCGGGCGGAGCTCCTACGAGCAGTACTTC.

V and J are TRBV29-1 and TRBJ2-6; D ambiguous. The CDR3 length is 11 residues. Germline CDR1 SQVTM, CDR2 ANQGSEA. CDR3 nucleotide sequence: TGCATCGGTCTAGAGGCCAACGTCCTGACTTTC. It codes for CIGLEANVLTF.

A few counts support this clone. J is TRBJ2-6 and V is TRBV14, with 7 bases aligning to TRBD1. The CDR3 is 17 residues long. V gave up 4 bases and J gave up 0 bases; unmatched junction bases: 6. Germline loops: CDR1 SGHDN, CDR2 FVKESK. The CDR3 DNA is TGTGCCAGCAGCCGCAACAGGGGAATCTCTGGGGCCAACGTCCTGACTTTC. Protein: CASSRNRGISGANVLTF. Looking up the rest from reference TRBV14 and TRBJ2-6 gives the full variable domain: EAGVTQFPSHSVIEKGQTVTLRCDPISGHDNLYWYRRVMGKEIKFLLHFVKESKQDESGMPNNRFLAERTGGTYSTLKVQPAELEDSGVYFCASSRNRGISGANVLTFGAGSRLTVL.

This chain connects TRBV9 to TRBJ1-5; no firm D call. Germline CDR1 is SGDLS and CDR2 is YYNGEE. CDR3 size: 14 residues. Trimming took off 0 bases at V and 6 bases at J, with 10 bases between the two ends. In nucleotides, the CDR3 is TGTGCCAGCAGCGTAGGAGGGTATGGTCAGCCCCAGCATTTT. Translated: CASSVGGYGQPQHF.

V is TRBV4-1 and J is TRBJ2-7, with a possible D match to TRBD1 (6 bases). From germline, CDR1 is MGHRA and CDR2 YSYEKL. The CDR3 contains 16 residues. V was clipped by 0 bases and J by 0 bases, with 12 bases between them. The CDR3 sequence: CASSQDWPGASYEQYF. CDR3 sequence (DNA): TGCGCCAGCAGCCAAGATTGGCCAGGGGCCTCCTACGAGCAGTACTTC.

The CDR3 sequence: CASRTGTGGAGEQFF. As DNA, the CDR3 is TGTGCCAGCAGGACCGGGACAGGGGGGGCTGGTGAGCAGTTCTTC. The rearrangement uses TRBV28 and TRBJ2-1, with 11 bases lining up with TRBD1. The CDR3 is 15 residues long. Trimming took 6 bases from V and 9 from J; bases not matched to a gene: 10. Germline-derived CDR1 and CDR2 are MDHEN and SYDVKM.

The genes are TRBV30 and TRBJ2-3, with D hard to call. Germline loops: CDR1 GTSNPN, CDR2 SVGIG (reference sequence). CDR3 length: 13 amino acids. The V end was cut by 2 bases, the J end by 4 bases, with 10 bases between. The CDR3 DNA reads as TGTGCCTGGAGTACAAGAGGTGCAGATACGCAGTATTTT. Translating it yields CAWSTRGADTQYF. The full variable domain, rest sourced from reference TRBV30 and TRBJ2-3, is SQTIHQWPATLVQPVGSPLSLECTVEGTSNPNLYWYRQAAGRGLQLLFYSVGIGQISSEVPQNLSASRPQDRQFILSSKKLLLSDSGFYLCAWSTRGADTQYFGPGTRLTVL.

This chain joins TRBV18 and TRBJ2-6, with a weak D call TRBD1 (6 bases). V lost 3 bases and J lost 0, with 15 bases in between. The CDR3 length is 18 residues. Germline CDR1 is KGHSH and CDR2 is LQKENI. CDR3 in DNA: TGTGCCAGCTCACCCGTAGGACAGTTTAGCTCTGGGGCCAACGTCCTGACTTTC. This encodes CASSPVGQFSSGANVLTF.

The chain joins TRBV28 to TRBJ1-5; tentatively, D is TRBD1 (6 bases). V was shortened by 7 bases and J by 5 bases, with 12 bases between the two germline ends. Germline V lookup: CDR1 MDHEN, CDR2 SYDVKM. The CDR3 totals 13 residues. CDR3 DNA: TGTGCCAGCAAGGGGAGGGGGGATCAGCCCCAGCATTTT. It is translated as CASKGRGDQPQHF.

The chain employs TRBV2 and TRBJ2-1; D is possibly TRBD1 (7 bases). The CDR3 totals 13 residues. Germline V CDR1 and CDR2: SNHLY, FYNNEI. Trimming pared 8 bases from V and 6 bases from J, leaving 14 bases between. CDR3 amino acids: CASGRGTANEQFF. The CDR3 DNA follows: TGTGCCAGCGGACGGGGGACAGCCAATGAGCAGTTCTTC.

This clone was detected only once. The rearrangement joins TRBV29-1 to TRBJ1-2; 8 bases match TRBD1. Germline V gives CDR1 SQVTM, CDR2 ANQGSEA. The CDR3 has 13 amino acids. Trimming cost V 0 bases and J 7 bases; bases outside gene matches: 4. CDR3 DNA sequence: TGCAGCGTTGAAGAGACAGGGGATGCTGGCTACACCTTC. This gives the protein CSVEETGDAGYTF. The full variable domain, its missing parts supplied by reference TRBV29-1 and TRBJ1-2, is SAVISQKPSRDICQRGTSLTIQCQVDSQVTMMFWYRQQPGQSLTLIATANQGSEATYESGFVIDKFPISRPNLTFSTLTVSNMSPEDSSIYLCSVEETGDAGYTFGSGTRLTVV.

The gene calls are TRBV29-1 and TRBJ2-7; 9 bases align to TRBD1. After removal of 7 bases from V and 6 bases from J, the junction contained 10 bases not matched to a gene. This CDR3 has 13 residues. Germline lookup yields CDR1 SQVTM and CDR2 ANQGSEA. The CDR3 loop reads CSAQTGGRSEQYF. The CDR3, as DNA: TGCAGCGCCCAGACAGGGGGTAGGAGCGAGCAGTACTTC.

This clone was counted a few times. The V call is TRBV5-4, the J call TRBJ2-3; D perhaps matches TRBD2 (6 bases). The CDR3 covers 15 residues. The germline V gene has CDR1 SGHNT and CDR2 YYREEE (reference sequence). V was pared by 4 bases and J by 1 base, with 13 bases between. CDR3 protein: CASSIRDWGTDTQYF. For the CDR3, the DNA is TGTGCCAGCAGCATCCGGGACTGGGGCACAGATACGCAGTATTTT.